This T cell receptor beta chain was retrieved from a study of T cells in pancreatic ductal adenocarcinoma. V was cut by 0 bases and J by 8 bases, with 11 bases left in between. CDR1 and CDR2 (germline): SEHNR, FQNEAQ (reference sequence). CDR3 size: 14 residues. Selected pancreatic ductal adenocarcinoma patients had undergone surgery without neoadjuvant therapy. On this clone itself: Its matching antigen is unknown.

Clones were sequenced by immunoSEQ multiplex PCR, and TCRdb holds only the in-frame ones, with some missing. The top ten hold almost 0.95% of the sample, which has roughly 16,000 clones, about nine tenths seen once. Study-wide results and limits: Blood had more productive templates and around 8.6-fold more unique clonotypes than tumor. The resected cohort was biased toward the minority with early-stage disease. Blood clonality (roughly 0.07) did not differ significantly from tumor (about 0.112). Tumor-versus-blood clonality comparisons may be biased toward lower tumor diversity.

The sequenced sample consisted of PBMCs. The chain links TRBV7-9 to TRBJ2-1, with D possibly matching TRBD1 (6 bases). The origin of this receptor is a human donor with pancreatic ductal adenocarcinoma. DNA of the CDR3: TGTGCCAGCAGCTTAGCACAGGGTGGAGATGAGCAGTTCTTC. This codes for CASSLAQGGDEQFF. The complete variable domain, with remaining parts taken from reference TRBV7-9 and TRBJ2-1, reads DTGVSQNPRHKITKRGQNVTFRCDPISEHNRLYWYRQTLGQGPEFLTYFQNEAQLEKSRLLSDRFSAERPKGSFSTLEIQRTEQGDSAMYLCASSLAQGGDEQFFGPGTRLTVL.